This is a list of T cell receptor beta chains from one sample in a study of T cells after yellow fever vaccination. TCRdb passed the 5' RACE reads through MiXCR, listing each CDR3 protein once. This sample has more than 90,000 distinct CDR3 sequences, with around 6.7% found just once. Sample: CD4+ T cells sorted from PBMCs, taken more than 35 days after the first yellow fever vaccination. The origin of the receptors is a man younger than 30 who received the YFV17D yellow fever vaccine. CDR3s include the opening cysteine and the closing phenylalanine or tryptophan. The D gene is left open where the match is weak. Size is stated for part of the rows, as once, few or many counts, or as a class when the clone is expanded.

TRBV2,.,TRBJ2-3,many,TGTGCCAGCAGTGAAATGTTAGCAACCACAGATACGCAGTATTTT,CASSEMLATTDTQYF
TRBV20-1,TRBD2,TRBJ2-1,many,TGCAGTGCGAAAACGGGAGGCTCCAATGAGCAGTTCTTC,CSAKTGGSNEQFF
TRBV5-1,.,TRBJ1-5,few,TGCGCCAGCAGCTTGGGGACGGACACCAATCAGCCCCAGCATTTT,CASSLGTDTNQPQHF
TRBV12-3/TRBV12-4,.,TRBJ2-7,many,TGTGCCAGCAGTCCCCGGGGCATCTCCTACGAGCAGTACTTC,CASSPRGISYEQYF
TRBV9,.,TRBJ2-5,many,TGTGCCAGCAGCGTAGCTACGGCAGGGCGGCAAGAGACCCAGTACTTC,CASSVATAGRQETQYF
TRBV7-8,.,TRBJ2-7,.,TGTGCCAGCAGCTTAGTAGGGGGCGGGGGAGCTAACGAGCAGTACTTC,CASSLVGGGGANEQYF
TRBV6-4,TRBD2,TRBJ2-2,many,TGTGCCAGCAGTCCCTCCGGCGGGGGGGCCGGCGGGGAGCTGTTTTTT,CASSPSGGGAGGELFF
TRBV12-3/TRBV12-4,TRBD1,TRBJ2-7,few,TGTGCCAGCAGTTTTAGGACAGGCTCCTACGAGCAGTACTTC,CASSFRTGSYEQYF
TRBV4-2,.,TRBJ1-5,many,TGTGCCAGCAGCCGGGACCGCAATCAGCCCCAGCATTTT,CASSRDRNQPQHF
TRBV9,TRBD2,TRBJ2-3,many,TGTGCCAGCAGCGTAGATCAGCGGGGGACAGATACGCAGTATTTT,CASSVDQRGTDTQYF
TRBV5-1,.,TRBJ2-1,many,TGCGCCAGCAGCCAGGAGGGGGGGCAACTACCGGGAAATGAGCAGTTCTTC,CASSQEGGQLPGNEQFF
TRBV2,TRBD2,TRBJ2-5,.,TGTGCCACCCAACTAGCGGGGGGAAAAGAGACCCAGTACTTC,CATQLAGGKETQYF
TRBV29-1,.,TRBJ1-2,few,TGCAGCGTTGTGTCCGGGAACTATGGCTACACCTTC,CSVVSGNYGYTF
TRBV3-1,.,TRBJ2-6,few,TGTGCCAGCAGCTTATACACGCGAGGGGTTCGCGTCTCTGGGGCCAACGTCCTGACTTTC,CASSLYTRGVRVSGANVLTF
TRBV5-1,.,TRBJ2-3,many,TGCGCCAGCAGCTCGGGCAGTGGAGGGGTTCGAGATACGCAGTATTTT,CASSSGSGGVRDTQYF
TRBV5-1,.,TRBJ2-1,many,TGCGCCAGCAGCTTGGTGGGGGGGGCCCGGATGGTTGAGCAGTTCTTC,CASSLVGGARMVEQFF
TRBV12-3/TRBV12-4,.,TRBJ1-1,many,TGTGCCAGCAGTTTATGGGGGTCGGTGAACACTGAAGCTTTCTTT,CASSLWGSVNTEAFF
TRBV25-1,.,TRBJ1-1,many,TGTGCCAGCAGTCCCCGGGGCCGACCCGTGCACACTGAAGCTTTCTTT,CASSPRGRPVHTEAFF
TRBV18,TRBD1,TRBJ2-5,.,TGTGCCAGCTCACAACGAGGGACAGGGGAAGAGACCCAGTACTTC,CASSQRGTGEETQYF
TRBV7-2,.,TRBJ2-1,many,TGTGCCAGCAGCTTTTCTCGGACAGACAATGAGCAGTTCTTC,CASSFSRTDNEQFF
TRBV7-2,TRBD2,TRBJ2-5,many,TGTGCCAGCAGCCTAGGGCTTACTAGCGGGGGGGCTGGAGAGACCCAGTACTTC,CASSLGLTSGGAGETQYF
TRBV4-3,.,TRBJ1-1,many,TGCGCCAGCAGCCCCCGGCGGCAGGTCTCTCCCCAGGCCTTT,CASSPRRQVSPQAF
TRBV5-1,TRBD1,TRBJ1-1,many,TGCGCCAGCAGCTCCGGACAGGGACAGGCGAGCACTGAAGCTTTCTTT,CASSSGQGQASTEAFF
TRBV27,.,TRBJ2-5,many,TGTGCCAGCAGCGGCCTGTTCCAAGAGACCCAGTACTTC,CASSGLFQETQYF
TRBV5-5,.,TRBJ1-4,many,TGTGCCAGCAGCTCGGCCACAGGAGTAGGTGAAAAACTGTTTTTT,CASSSATGVGEKLFF
TRBV11-2,.,TRBJ2-1,many,TGTGCCAGCAGCTTACCCCGGACCCCCTACAATGAGCAGTTCTTC,CASSLPRTPYNEQFF
TRBV5-1,TRBD1,TRBJ1-4,few,TGCGCCAGCAGACCGGCAGCCACAGGGGGGGGTGAAAAACTGTTTTTT,CASRPAATGGGEKLFF
TRBV5-1,TRBD2,TRBJ2-1,many,TGCGCCAGCAGCTTGGTAGCGGGGGCCTTGATCTCCTACAATGAGCAGTTCTTC,CASSLVAGALISYNEQFF
TRBV2,.,TRBJ1-1,many,TGTGCCAGCAGGGGAGGGGCCCGGGACACTGAAGCTTTCTTT,CASRGGARDTEAFF
TRBV12-3/TRBV12-4,TRBD1,TRBJ1-1,many,TGTGCCAGCACCCTAGGGACAGGCTTCGTTGAAGCTTTCTTT,CASTLGTGFVEAFF
TRBV6-5,TRBD1,TRBJ2-1,many,TGTGCCAGCAGTTTCGACAGGGGGCAGGATGAGCAGTTCTTC,CASSFDRGQDEQFF
TRBV7-2,.,TRBJ1-1,many,TGTGCCAGCAGCTTAGCGGCAGGGATGAACTCTGTCACTGAAGCTTTCTTT,CASSLAAGMNSVTEAFF
TRBV25-1,.,TRBJ2-7,few,TGTGCCGGTAAGGACAGCGGCGCGTCCCACGAGCAGTACTTC,CAGKDSGASHEQYF
TRBV20-1,TRBD1,TRBJ1-3,few,TGCAGTGCTCTGACGACAGGGGGCCCTGGAAACACCATATATTTT,CSALTTGGPGNTIYF
TRBV6-1,.,TRBJ1-4,many,TGTGCCAGCAGTCCCCGTTATTCGCCTGGTGAAAAACTGTTTTTT,CASSPRYSPGEKLFF
TRBV20-1,.,TRBJ2-3,few,TGCAGTGCCTTACCCAGCACAGATACGCAGTATTTT,CSALPSTDTQYF
TRBV27,.,TRBJ2-7,.,TGTGCCAGCAGTTCCGACCTAGGAGGGTACGAGCAGTACTTC,CASSSDLGGYEQYF
TRBV15,.,TRBJ2-7,few,TGTGCCACCAGCAGAGATGTCGGGCGCAGCTACGAGCAGTACTTC,CATSRDVGRSYEQYF